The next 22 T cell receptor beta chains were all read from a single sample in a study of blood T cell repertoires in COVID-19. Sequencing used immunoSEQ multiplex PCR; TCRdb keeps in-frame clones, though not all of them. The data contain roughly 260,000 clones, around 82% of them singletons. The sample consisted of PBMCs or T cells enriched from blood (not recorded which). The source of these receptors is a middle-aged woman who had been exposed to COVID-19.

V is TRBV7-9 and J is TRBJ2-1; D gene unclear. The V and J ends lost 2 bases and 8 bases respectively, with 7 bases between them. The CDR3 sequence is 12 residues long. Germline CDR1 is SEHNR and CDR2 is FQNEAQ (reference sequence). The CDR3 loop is CASSLNSHEQFF. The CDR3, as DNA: TGTGCCAGCAGCTTAAATAGCCATGAGCAGTTCTTC.

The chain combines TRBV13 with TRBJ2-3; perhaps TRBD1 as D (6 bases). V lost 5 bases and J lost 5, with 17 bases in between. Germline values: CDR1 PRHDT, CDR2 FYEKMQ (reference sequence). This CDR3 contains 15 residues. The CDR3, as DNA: TGTGCCAGCAGCCGCTCGGGCCCAGGGGAAGATACGCAGTATTTT. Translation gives CASSRSGPGEDTQYF.

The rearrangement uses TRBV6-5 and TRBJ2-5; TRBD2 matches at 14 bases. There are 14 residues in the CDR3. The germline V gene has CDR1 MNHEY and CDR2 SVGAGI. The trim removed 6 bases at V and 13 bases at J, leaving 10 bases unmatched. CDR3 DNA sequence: TGTGCCAGCAGGGAGACTAGCGGGGGGGAAAATTGGTACTTC. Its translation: CASRETSGGENWYF.

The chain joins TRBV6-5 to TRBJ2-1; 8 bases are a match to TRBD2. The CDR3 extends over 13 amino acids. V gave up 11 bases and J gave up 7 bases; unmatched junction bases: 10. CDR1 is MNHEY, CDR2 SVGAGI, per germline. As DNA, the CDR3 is TGTGCCGCGTCTCGGGGGGGGGATAATGAGCAGTTCTTC. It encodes CAASRGGDNEQFF.

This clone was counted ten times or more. The DNA of the CDR3 is TGTGCCACCAGTGAACGACAGGGAGAGGGAGGCTACACCTTC. Its protein product is CATSERQGEGGYTF. V and J are TRBV24-1 and TRBJ1-2, with 7 bases that match TRBD1. The CDR3 loop spans 14 amino acids. V shed 4 bases, J shed 8 bases, and the junction held 9 bases outside the gene matches. Germline lookup yields CDR1 KGHDR and CDR2 SFDVKD.

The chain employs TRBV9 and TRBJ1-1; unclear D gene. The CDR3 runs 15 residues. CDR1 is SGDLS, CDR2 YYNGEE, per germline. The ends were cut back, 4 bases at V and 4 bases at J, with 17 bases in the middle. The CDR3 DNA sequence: TGTGCCAGCAGCCCCCGATACTCCGGGTCCACTGAAGCTTTCTTT. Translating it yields CASSPRYSGSTEAFF.

The CDR3 sequence: CASSIDKLTNEKLFF. The CDR3 nucleotides read TGTGCCAGTAGTATCGACAAACTAACTAATGAAAAACTGTTTTTT. J is TRBJ1-4 and V is TRBV19; D is uncertain. The V end lost 3 bases, the J end lost 1 base, and 9 bases lay between the germline ends. Germline CDR1 is LNHDA and CDR2 is SQIVND (reference sequence). CDR3 length: 15 residues.

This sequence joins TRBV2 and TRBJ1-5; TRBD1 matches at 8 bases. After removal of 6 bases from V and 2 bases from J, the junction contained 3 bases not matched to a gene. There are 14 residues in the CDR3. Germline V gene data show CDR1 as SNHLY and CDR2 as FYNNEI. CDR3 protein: CASSSGQGNQPQHF. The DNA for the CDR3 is TGTGCCAGCAGCTCGGGACAGGGCAATCAGCCCCAGCATTTT.

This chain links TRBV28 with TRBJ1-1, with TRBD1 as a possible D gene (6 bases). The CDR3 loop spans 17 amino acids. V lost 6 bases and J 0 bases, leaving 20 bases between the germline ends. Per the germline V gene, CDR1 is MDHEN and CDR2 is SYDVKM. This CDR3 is CASSSQGRGAMNTEAFF. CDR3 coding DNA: TGTGCCAGCAGCTCTCAGGGGCGGGGGGCTATGAACACTGAAGCTTTCTTT. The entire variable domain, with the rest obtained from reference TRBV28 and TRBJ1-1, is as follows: DVKVTQSSRYLVKRTGEKVFLECVQDMDHENMFWYRQDPGLGLRLIYFSYDVKMKEKGDIPEGYSVSREKKERFSLILESASTNQTSMYLCASSSQGRGAMNTEAFFGQGTRLTVV.

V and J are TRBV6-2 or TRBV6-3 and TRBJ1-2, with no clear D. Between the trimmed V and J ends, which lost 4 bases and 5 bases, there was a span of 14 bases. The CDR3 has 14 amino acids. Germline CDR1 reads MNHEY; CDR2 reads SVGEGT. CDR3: CASSFAGLPYGYTF. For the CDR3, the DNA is TGTGCCAGCAGTTTTGCGGGCTTACCTTATGGCTACACCTTC.

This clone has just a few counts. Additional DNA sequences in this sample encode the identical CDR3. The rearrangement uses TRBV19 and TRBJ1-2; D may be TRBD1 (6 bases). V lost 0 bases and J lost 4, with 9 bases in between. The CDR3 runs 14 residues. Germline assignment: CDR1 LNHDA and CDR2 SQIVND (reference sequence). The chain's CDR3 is CASSIETGLYGYTF. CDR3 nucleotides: TGTGCCAGTAGTATAGAAACAGGGCTCTATGGCTACACCTTC.

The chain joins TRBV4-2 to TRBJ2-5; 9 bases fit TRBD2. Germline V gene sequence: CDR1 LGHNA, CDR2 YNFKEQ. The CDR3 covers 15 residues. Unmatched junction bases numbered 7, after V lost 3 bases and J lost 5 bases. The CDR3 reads CASSQRGGAGETQYF. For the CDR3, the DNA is TGTGCCAGCAGCCAGCGCGGGGGGGCGGGCGAGACCCAGTACTTC.

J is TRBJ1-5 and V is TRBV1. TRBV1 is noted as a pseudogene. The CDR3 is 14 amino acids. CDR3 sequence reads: CTNHEEDSNQPQHF. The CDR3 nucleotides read TGCACCAACCACGAAGAGGATAGCAATCAGCCCCAGCATTTT.

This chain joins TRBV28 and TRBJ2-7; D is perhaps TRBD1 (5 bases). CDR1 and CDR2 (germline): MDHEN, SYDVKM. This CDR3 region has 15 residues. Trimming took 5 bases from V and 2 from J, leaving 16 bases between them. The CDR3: CASSARGLPPYEQYF. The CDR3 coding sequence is TGTGCCAGCAGTGCTAGGGGTCTCCCCCCCTACGAGCAGTACTTC.

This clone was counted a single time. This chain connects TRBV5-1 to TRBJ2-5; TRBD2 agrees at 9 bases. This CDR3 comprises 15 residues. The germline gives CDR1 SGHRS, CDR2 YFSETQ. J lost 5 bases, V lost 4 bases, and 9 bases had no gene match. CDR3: CASSIGAGGPETQYF. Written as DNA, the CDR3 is TGCGCCAGCAGCATCGGGGCGGGGGGGCCGGAGACCCAGTACTTC.

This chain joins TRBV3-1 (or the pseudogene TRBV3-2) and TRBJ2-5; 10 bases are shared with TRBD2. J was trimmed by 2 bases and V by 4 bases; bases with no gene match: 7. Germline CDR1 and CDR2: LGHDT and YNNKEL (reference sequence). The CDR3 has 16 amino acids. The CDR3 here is CASSPPRTSGQETQYF. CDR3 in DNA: TGTGCCAGCAGCCCCCCAAGGACTAGCGGACAAGAGACCCAGTACTTC.

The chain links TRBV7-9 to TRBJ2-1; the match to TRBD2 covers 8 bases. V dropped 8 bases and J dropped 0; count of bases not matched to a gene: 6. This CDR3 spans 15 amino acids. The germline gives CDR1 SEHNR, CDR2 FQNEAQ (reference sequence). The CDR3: CASVGGEISYNEQFF. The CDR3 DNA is TGTGCCAGCGTCGGGGGGGAGATCTCCTACAATGAGCAGTTCTTC.

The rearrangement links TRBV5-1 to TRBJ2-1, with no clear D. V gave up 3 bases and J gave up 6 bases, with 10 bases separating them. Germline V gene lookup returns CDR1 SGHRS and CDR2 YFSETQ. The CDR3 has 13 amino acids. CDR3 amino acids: CASSSSYTNEQFF. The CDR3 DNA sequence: TGCGCCAGCAGCTCTTCGTACACCAATGAGCAGTTCTTC.

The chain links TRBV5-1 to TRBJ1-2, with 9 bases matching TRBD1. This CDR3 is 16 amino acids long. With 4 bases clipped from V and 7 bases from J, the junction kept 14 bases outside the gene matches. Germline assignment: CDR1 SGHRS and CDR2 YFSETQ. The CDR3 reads CASSPGTGIISAGYTF. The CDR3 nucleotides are TGCGCCAGCAGCCCTGGGACAGGGATCATCTCGGCTGGCTACACCTTC.

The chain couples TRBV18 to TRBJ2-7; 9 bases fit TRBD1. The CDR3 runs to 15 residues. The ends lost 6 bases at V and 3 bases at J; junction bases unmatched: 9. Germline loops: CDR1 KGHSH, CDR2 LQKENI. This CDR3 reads CASSPTGGADYEQYF. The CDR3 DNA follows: TGTGCCAGCTCGCCCACAGGGGGCGCAGACTACGAGCAGTACTTC.

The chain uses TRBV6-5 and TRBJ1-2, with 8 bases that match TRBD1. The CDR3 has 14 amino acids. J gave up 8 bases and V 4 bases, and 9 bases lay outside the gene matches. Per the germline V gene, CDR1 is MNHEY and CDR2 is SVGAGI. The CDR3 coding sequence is TGTGCCAGCAGTTCTGGGACAGGTCTTGCGGGCTACACCTTC. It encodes CASSSGTGLAGYTF.

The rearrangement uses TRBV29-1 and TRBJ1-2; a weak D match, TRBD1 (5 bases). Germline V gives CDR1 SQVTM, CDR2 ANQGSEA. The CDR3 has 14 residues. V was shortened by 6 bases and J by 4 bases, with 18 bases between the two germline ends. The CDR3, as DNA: TGCAGCGTAGGGGCCCTGGGCAGGACCTATGGCTACACCTTC. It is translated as CSVGALGRTYGYTF.